The 20 T cell receptor beta chains given below trace back to one sample, sequenced in a study of identifying expanded T cells in peripheral blood. Assay: immunoSEQ multiplex PCR; the TCRdb copy retains only in-frame clones and omits some. The table shows roughly 100,000 clones, with approximately 88% occurring only once. Sequences were obtained from blood. The receptors come from a person aged 18 to 70 in good health.

This chain joins TRBV14 and TRBJ2-7; maybe TRBD2 (5 bases). CDR3 length: 16 residues. CDR1 SGHDN and CDR2 FVKESK come from the germline V gene. Trimming stripped 3 bases from V and 3 bases from J, with 18 bases between. CDR3 bases: TGTGCCAGCAGCCAGGTAAGACTCGGGGTTTGCTACGAGCAGTACTTC. It codes for CASSQVRLGVCYEQYF.

The rearrangement links TRBV18 to TRBJ1-1, with 7 positions matching TRBD1. The CDR3 is 17 amino acids. Losses at the gene ends were 4 bases for V and 0 bases for J; bases not matched to a gene: 11. CDR1 is KGHSH, CDR2 LQKENI, per germline. The CDR3 DNA reads as TGTGCCAGCTCACACGGACAGGCCGGGGAGATGAACACTGAAGCTTTCTTT. Protein product: CASSHGQAGEMNTEAFF.

V and J are TRBV11-2 and TRBJ2-7, with 7 positions matching TRBD1. Germline V gene sequence: CDR1 SGHAT, CDR2 FQNNGV. After removal of 2 bases from V and 2 bases from J, the junction contained 9 bases not matched to a gene. CDR3 size: 16 residues. The CDR3, as DNA: TGTGCCAGCAGCTTATTCGTGGGGCAGGGGGCCTACGAGCAGTACTTC. Encoded protein: CASSLFVGQGAYEQYF.

The chain carries TRBV2 and TRBJ2-7; TRBD1 matches at 9 bases. Germline V lookup: CDR1 SNHLY, CDR2 FYNNEI. The trim removed 6 bases at V and 4 bases at J, leaving 4 bases unmatched. This CDR3 region has 13 residues. CDR3 sequence: CASRKGTGYEQYF. DNA for the CDR3: TGTGCCAGCAGGAAGGGGACAGGGTACGAGCAGTACTTC.

The CDR3 DNA is TGTGCCAGCAGTTTAGACTACCCGGGGGGCTACACCTTC. It encodes CASSLDYPGGYTF. The chain couples TRBV28 to TRBJ1-2; D gene unclear. The CDR3 is made up of 13 amino acids. Trimming removed 2 bases from V and 8 bases from J, with 12 bases in between. CDR1 MDHEN and CDR2 SYDVKM come from the germline V gene.

The chain has TRBV18 and TRBJ2-7; a possible D gene is TRBD1 (5 bases). The CDR3 length is 16 residues. The germline CDR1 and CDR2 sequences are KGHSH and LQKENI. Deletions cut 5 bases from V and 0 bases from J, with 17 bases between. The CDR3: CASSLGPSGSSYEQYF. CDR3 nucleotide sequence: TGTGCCAGCTCATTGGGGCCATCGGGTTCCTCCTACGAGCAGTACTTC.

This rearrangement joins TRBV7-2 to TRBJ2-5, with 12 positions matching TRBD2. The CDR3 has 18 amino acids. Per germline, CDR1 SGHTA and CDR2 FQGNSA. J was trimmed by 4 bases and V by 5 bases; bases with no gene match: 14. CDR3 DNA: TGTGCCAGCAGCCCCAGAAGGGCTAGCGGGGGGGGAGGAGAGACCCAGTACTTC. Encoded protein: CASSPRRASGGGGETQYF.

The CDR3 is CASSPWTSGSTDTQYF. CDR3 DNA: TGCGCCAGCAGCCCATGGACTAGCGGGAGTACAGATACGCAGTATTTT. The V and J genes are TRBV5-1 and TRBJ2-3, with 13 bases fitting TRBD2. The V and J ends lost 4 bases and 3 bases, in that order; junction bases with no gene match: 5. This CDR3 is 16 amino acids long. The germline V gene encodes CDR1 SGHRS and CDR2 YFSETQ.

The chain employs TRBV7-9 and TRBJ2-7, with 7 bases fitting TRBD1. After removal of 6 bases from V and 3 bases from J, the junction contained 5 bases not matched to a gene. The CDR3 runs 13 residues. Looked up from germline, CDR1 is SEHNR and CDR2 is FQNEAQ (reference sequence). The CDR3 nucleotides are TGTGCCAGCAGTCGGGACAGTTACTACGAGCAGTACTTC. Translating it yields CASSRDSYYEQYF. The variable domain in full, with the rest retrieved from reference TRBV7-9 and TRBJ2-7, is DTGVSQNPRHKITKRGQNVTFRCDPISEHNRLYWYRQTLGQGPEFLTYFQNEAQLEKSRLLSDRFSAERPKGSFSTLEIQRTEQGDSAMYLCASSRDSYYEQYFGPGTRLTVT.

The V gene is TRBV28, the J gene TRBJ2-4, with D tentatively TRBD1 or TRBD2 (5 bases each). Per the germline V gene, CDR1 is MDHEN and CDR2 is SYDVKM. The CDR3 length is 11 residues. V was pared by 6 bases and J by 12 bases, with 12 bases between. The CDR3: CASSRAGAQYF. In nucleotides, the CDR3 is TGTGCCAGCAGCCGCGCCGGGGCTCAGTACTTC.

This chain links TRBV6-6 with TRBJ1-6, with D unresolved. CDR3 length: 15 residues. Germline V gives CDR1 MNHNY, CDR2 SVGAGI (reference sequence). V lost 1 base, J lost 1 base, and 5 bases lay in between. The CDR3 loop is CASSYLGSYNSPLHF. The CDR3, as DNA: TGTGCCAGCAGTTACTTGGGATCCTATAATTCACCCCTCCACTTT.

V gene TRBV6-1 combines with J gene TRBJ1-1; TRBD1 agrees at 9 bases. V gave up 5 bases and J gave up 1 base; unmatched junction bases: 5. This CDR3 spans 15 amino acids. Looked up from germline, CDR1 is MNHNS and CDR2 is SASEGT. CDR3 DNA sequence: TGTGCCAGCAGTCAGACAGGGGGATCGAACACTGAAGCTTTCTTT. This encodes CASSQTGGSNTEAFF.

The chain couples TRBV4-2 to TRBJ2-1, with a weak D call TRBD1 (5 bases). Germline-derived CDR1 and CDR2 are LGHNA and YNFKEQ. The CDR3 runs 15 residues. V lost 0 bases and J lost 4, with 10 bases in between. The CDR3 DNA sequence: TGTGCCAGCAGCCAAGACAGGGTATCGTACAATGAGCAGTTCTTC. Encoded protein: CASSQDRVSYNEQFF.

This clone was observed once. Written as DNA, the CDR3 is TGCAGCGTTGACGGGGGGTTGAACACTGAAGCTTTCTTT. As protein: CSVDGGLNTEAFF. The chain has TRBV29-1 and TRBJ1-1; tentative D call: TRBD1 (5 bases). Trimming cost V 3 bases and J 0 bases, with 8 bases left between them. Germline V lookup: CDR1 SQVTM, CDR2 ANQGSEA. CDR3 length: 13 residues.

CDR3 residues: CASSTRTELGKLFF. The DNA of the CDR3 is TGTGCCAGTAGTACCCGGACAGAGCTTGGTAAACTGTTTTTT. The V and J genes are TRBV19 and TRBJ1-4, with D perhaps matching TRBD1 (6 bases). Germline V gene lookup returns CDR1 LNHDA and CDR2 SQIVND (reference sequence). The CDR3 extends over 14 amino acids. Trimming removed 4 bases from V and 11 bases from J, with 17 bases in between.

The chain couples TRBV10-3 to TRBJ1-4, with 11 nucleotides matching TRBD1. After removal of 2 bases from V and 7 bases from J, the junction contained 6 bases not matched to a gene. CDR1 is ENHRY, CDR2 SYGVKD, per germline. The CDR3 loop spans 16 amino acids. CDR3 loop: CAISEGRTGGSEKLFF. The CDR3, as DNA: TGTGCCATCAGTGAGGGACGGACAGGGGGCTCTGAAAAACTGTTTTTT.

In its sample, this clone was seen a few times. The chain has TRBV10-1 and TRBJ2-1; D ambiguous. The CDR3 sequence is 15 residues long. From germline, CDR1 is WNHNN and CDR2 SYGVQD (reference sequence). Trimming shortened V by 2 bases and J by 8 bases, and 16 bases separated the two germline ends. CDR3 sequence: CASSEVPPPLDEQFF. The CDR3 DNA sequence: TGCGCCAGCAGTGAGGTACCCCCGCCTCTCGATGAGCAGTTCTTC.

This chain connects TRBV19 to TRBJ2-2; 7 bases line up with TRBD1. The CDR3 has 14 amino acids. The V gene end was trimmed by 11 bases and the J gene end by 4 bases; junction bases not matched to a gene: 10. Germline V gene sequence: CDR1 LNHDA, CDR2 SQIVND (reference sequence). CDR3 amino acids: CAARRQGITGELFF. The CDR3 DNA sequence: TGTGCCGCGCGCCGACAGGGAATCACCGGGGAGCTGTTTTTT.

This chain connects TRBV4-1 to TRBJ2-3; TRBD2 matches 10 bases. V gave up 4 bases and J gave up 5 bases; unmatched junction bases: 24. Germline CDR1 MGHRA, CDR2 YSYEKL. This CDR3 has 21 residues. The CDR3 here is CASSLTQREGWRGPSGDTQYF. The CDR3 nucleotides are TGCGCCAGCAGCCTCACACAGCGGGAGGGCTGGCGTGGACCTTCTGGAGATACGCAGTATTTT.

The chain joins TRBV2 to TRBJ1-2; D perhaps matches TRBD1 (5 bases). Trimming removed 6 bases at V and 4 bases at J, with 12 bases between. CDR3 length: 13 amino acids. CDR1 SNHLY and CDR2 FYNNEI come from the germline V gene. The CDR3 is CASRSDSAYGYTF. The CDR3 nucleotides are TGTGCCAGCAGGTCAGACAGTGCCTATGGCTACACCTTC.